This passage covers 6 T cell receptor beta chains from one sample sequenced in a study of blood T cell repertoires in COVID-19. Method: immunoSEQ multiplex PCR; TCRdb's copy keeps in-frame clones and lacks some. The sample has about 160,000 clones, approximately 92% seen once. Specimen: peripheral blood. The receptors come from a woman in her fifties or sixties with acute or convalescent COVID-19.

The chain carries TRBV2 and TRBJ1-2; the D gene is possibly TRBD1 (5 bases). Germline CDR1 reads SNHLY; CDR2 reads FYNNEI. This CDR3 has 15 residues. The ends were cut back, 7 bases at V and 2 bases at J, with 17 bases in the middle. CDR3 coding DNA: TGTGCCAGCACCGAACGGAGGGGTGGGAACTATGGCTACACCTTC. Protein: CASTERRGGNYGYTF.

The chain employs TRBV4-1 and TRBJ1-2; D is ambiguous. Germline V gene sequence: CDR1 MGHRA, CDR2 YSYEKL. V was trimmed by 0 bases and J by 2 bases, leaving 10 bases between them. The CDR3 spans 15 residues. The DNA of the CDR3 is TGCGCCAGCAGCCAAGATACCGGTGCCAACTATGGCTACACCTTC. It is translated as CASSQDTGANYGYTF.

This chain uses TRBV6-2 or TRBV6-3 with TRBJ1-2; 10 bases line up with TRBD1. Looked up from germline, CDR1 is MNHEY and CDR2 is SVGEGT. This CDR3 is 15 amino acids long. V shed 6 bases, J shed 4 bases, and the junction held 8 bases outside the gene matches. CDR3 bases: TGTGCCAGCAGCCCAGCGACAGGGGGCGGCTATGGCTACACCTTC. This gives the protein CASSPATGGGYGYTF.

The chain joins TRBV7-9 to TRBJ1-3; D unclear. V lost 5 bases, J lost 1 base, and 15 bases lay in between. The CDR3 is 16 amino acids. Germline assignment: CDR1 SEHNR and CDR2 FQNEAQ (reference sequence). The CDR3 DNA reads as TGTGCCAGCAGCCATAGCTCCCGGGGATCTGGAAACACCATATATTTT. Its protein is CASSHSSRGSGNTIYF.

V and J are TRBV18 and TRBJ1-1; no firm D call. Germline CDR1 is KGHSH and CDR2 is LQKENI. This CDR3 has 14 amino acids. Between the trimmed V and J ends, which lost 2 bases and 1 base, there was a span of 8 bases. CDR3 bases: TGTGCCAGCTCACCAGATCAGGCGAACACTGAAGCTTTCTTT. This gives the protein CASSPDQANTEAFF.

V and J are TRBV7-2 and TRBJ2-7; D not certain. The germline V and J ends were trimmed by 5 bases and 3 bases, with 17 bases remaining between them. Per the germline V gene, CDR1 is SGHTA and CDR2 is FQGNSA. The CDR3 spans 15 residues. CDR3 bases: TGTGCCAGCAGCCCGCCGGGTAGAATTAACTACGAGCAGTACTTC. It translates to CASSPPGRINYEQYF.